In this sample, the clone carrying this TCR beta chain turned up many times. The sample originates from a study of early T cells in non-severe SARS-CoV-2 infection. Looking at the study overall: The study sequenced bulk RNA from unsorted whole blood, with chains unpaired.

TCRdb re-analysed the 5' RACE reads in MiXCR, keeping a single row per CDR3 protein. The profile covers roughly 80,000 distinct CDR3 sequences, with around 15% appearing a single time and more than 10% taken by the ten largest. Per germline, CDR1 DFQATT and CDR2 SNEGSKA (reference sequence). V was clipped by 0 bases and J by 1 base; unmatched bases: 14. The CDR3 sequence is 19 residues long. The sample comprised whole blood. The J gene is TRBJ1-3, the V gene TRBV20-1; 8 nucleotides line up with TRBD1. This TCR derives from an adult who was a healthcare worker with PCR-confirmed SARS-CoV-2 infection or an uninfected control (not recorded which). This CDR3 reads CSARDAWTGQLVSGNTIYF. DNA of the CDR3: TGCAGTGCTAGAGATGCGTGGACAGGGCAATTGGTTTCTGGAAACACCATATATTTT.